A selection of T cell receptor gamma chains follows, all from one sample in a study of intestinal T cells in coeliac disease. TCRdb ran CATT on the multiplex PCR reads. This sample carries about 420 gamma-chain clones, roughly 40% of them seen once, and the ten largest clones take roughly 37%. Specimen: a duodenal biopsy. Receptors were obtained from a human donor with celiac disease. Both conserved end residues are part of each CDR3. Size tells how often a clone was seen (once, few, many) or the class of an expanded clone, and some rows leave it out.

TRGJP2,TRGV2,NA,CATWVVDWIKTF,TGTGCCACCTGGGTAGTCGATTGGATCAAGACGTTT
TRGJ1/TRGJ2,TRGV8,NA,CATWDVRMYYKKLF,TGTGCCACCTGGGACGTCCGGATGTATTATAAGAAACTCTTT
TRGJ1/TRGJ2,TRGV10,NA,CAAWDYVYYKKLF,TGTGCTGCGTGGGATTACGTTTATTATAAGAAACTCTTT
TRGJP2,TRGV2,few,CATWRVGFRIKTF,TGTGCCACCTGGAGGGTTGGATTTCGGATCAAGACGTTT
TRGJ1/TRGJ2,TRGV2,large,CATWDGLVKLF,TGTGCCACCTGGGACGGGCTTGTGAAACTCTTT
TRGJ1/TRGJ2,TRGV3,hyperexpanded,CATWDRLVVKKLF,TGTGCCACCTGGGACAGGCTGGTCGTCAAGAAACTCTTT
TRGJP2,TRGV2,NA,CATWEVGFRIKTF,TGTGCCACCTGGGAGGTTGGATTTCGGATCAAGACGTTT
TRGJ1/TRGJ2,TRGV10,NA,CAAWDIRKLF,TGTGCTGCGTGGGATATAAGAAAACTCTTT
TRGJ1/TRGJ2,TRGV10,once,CAAVGIPPSNYYKKLF,TGTGCTGCCGTGGGGATTCCCCCCTCGAATTATTATAAGAAACTCTTT
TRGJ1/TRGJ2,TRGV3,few,CAHLGQAGHKKLF,TGTGCCCACCTGGGACAGGCTGGGCATAAGAAACTCTTT
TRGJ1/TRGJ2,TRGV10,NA,CAAWDFNKKLF,TGTGCTGCGTGGGATTTCAATAAGAAACTCTTT
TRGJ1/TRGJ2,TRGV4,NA,CATWDGPHYYKKLF,TGTGCCACCTGGGATGGGCCTCATTATTATAAGAAACTCTTT
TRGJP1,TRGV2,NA,CATWDGHVGWFKIF,TGTGCCACCTGGGACGGGCATGTAGGTTGGTTCAAGATATTT
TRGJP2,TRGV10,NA,CAAWEGSDWIKTF,TGTGCTGCGTGGGAGGGTAGTGATTGGATCAAGACGTTT
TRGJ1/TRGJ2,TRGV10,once,CAAWETCTYKKLF,TGTGCTGCGTGGGAAACATGTACTTATAAGAAACTCTTT
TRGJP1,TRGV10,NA,CAAWDTAHVWFKIF,TGTGCTGCGTGGGATACTGCTCACGTGTGGTTCAAGATATTT
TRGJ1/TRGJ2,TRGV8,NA,CATWDEELF,TGTGCCACCTGGGATGAGGAACTCTTT
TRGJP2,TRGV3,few,CADLGQASRIKTF,TGTGCCGACCTGGGACAGGCTTCTCGGATCAAGACGTTT
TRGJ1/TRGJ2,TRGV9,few,CALWGGGRQCSNYYKKLF,TGTGCCTTGTGGGGAGGTGGGCGGCAGTGCTCGAATTATTATAAGAAACTCTTT
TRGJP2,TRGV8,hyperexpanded,CATWDSIYSSDWIKTF,TGTGCCACCTGGGATAGTATATATAGTAGTGATTGGATCAAGACGTTT
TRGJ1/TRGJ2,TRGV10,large,CAACPPKKLF,TGTGCTGCGTGCCCCCCTAAGAAACTCTTT
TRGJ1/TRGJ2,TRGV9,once,CALVGRRWKDYYKKLF,TGTGCCCTTGTGGGACGACGATGGAAGGATTATTATAAGAAACTCTTT
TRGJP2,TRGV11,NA,CAGLVVDWIKTF,TGTGCCGGACTAGTAGTGGATTGGATCAAGACGTTT
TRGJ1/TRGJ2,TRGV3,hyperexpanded,CATWDISNKKLF,TGTGCCACCTGGGACATTTCGAATAAGAAACTCTTT
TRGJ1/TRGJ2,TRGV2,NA,CATWDAPEHYYKKLF,TGTGCCACCTGGGACGCCCCAGAACATTATTATAAGAAACTCTTT
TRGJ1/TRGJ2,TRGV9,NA,CALWDDDGKNYYKKLF,TGTGCCTTGTGGGACGACGATGGGAAGAATTATTATAAGAAACTCTTT
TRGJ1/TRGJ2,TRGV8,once,CATGIGKLF,TGTGCCACTGGGATAGGGAAACTCTTT
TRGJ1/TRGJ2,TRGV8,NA,CATWDIPDRSLPTPLNKKLF,TGTGCCACCTGGGATATCCCCGACCGCTCATTGCCGACACCCCTCAATAAGAAACTCTTT
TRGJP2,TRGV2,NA,CATWDGSFWMGYWIKTF,TGTGCCACCTGGGACGGGTCCTTCTGGATGGGCTATTGGATCAAGACGTTT